A selection of T cell receptor beta chains follows, all from one sample in a study of blood T cell repertoires in COVID-19. Profiling relied on immunoSEQ multiplex PCR, and the TCRdb table lists in-frame clones only, not all of them. Of about 150,000 clones in the sample, 85% were seen once. The specimen sequenced was PBMCs or T cells enriched from blood (not recorded which). Receptor source: a woman aged 40 to 50 who had recovered from COVID-19. The CDR3 runs from the conserved cysteine through the conserved F or W. Each record gives: J gene, D gene, clone size, V gene, CDR3 DNA, CDR3 protein. The D gene is left open where the match is weak. Rows may omit the clone size; those that give it use once, few, many or a size class.

>TRBJ2-7|.|.|TRBV7-9
TGTGCCAGCAGCTTAGACGCTCTCGCGGACGAGCAGTACTTC
CASSLDALADEQYF
>TRBJ2-2|.|.|TRBV3-1/TRBV3-2
TGTGCCAGCGGTCCAGGGTTCGGGGAGCTGTTTTTT
CASGPGFGELFF
>TRBJ1-1|.|.|TRBV12-3/TRBV12-4
TGTGCCAGCAGTTTTTGGCAGGGCCAAGCTTTCTTT
CASSFWQGQAFF
>TRBJ2-4|TRBD1|.|TRBV25-1
TGTGCCAGCAGTGATTTTCTCGGGACAGACGGCGACATTCAGTACTTC
CASSDFLGTDGDIQYF
>TRBJ2-1|TRBD2|.|TRBV5-1
TGCGCCAGCAGCTTTGGGGCTAGCGGGACCAACAATGAGCAGTTCTTC
CASSFGASGTNNEQFF
>TRBJ1-3|.|once|TRBV6-6
TGTGCCAGCAGTTACTCTACAGGGCTCGGAAACACCATATATTTT
CASSYSTGLGNTIYF
>TRBJ2-7|.|.|TRBV7-6
TGTGCCAGCAGCTTAATCGGGGGATTGGCCGACGAGCAGTACTTC
CASSLIGGLADEQYF
>TRBJ2-2|.|.|TRBV25-1
TGTGCCAGCAGTGAATCCGACAGCTTTAGGACCGGGGAGCTGTTTTTT
CASSESDSFRTGELFF
>TRBJ1-2|.|.|TRBV4-1
TGCGCCAGCAGCCGTTCGTCTAGTGTGGGGGCGCGGCGTGGCTACACCTTC
CASSRSSSVGARRGYTF
>TRBJ1-1|.|.|TRBV27
TGTGCCAGCAGTCGCGCGGGGAACACTGAAGCTTTCTTT
CASSRAGNTEAFF
>TRBJ2-7|.|.|TRBV5-6
TGTGCCAGCAGCTTTTTATCAGGGGCCTACGAGCAGTACTTC
CASSFLSGAYEQYF
>TRBJ2-7|.|.|TRBV7-8
TGTGCCAGCAGCCCGAGGACAGCGAGCTACGAGCAGTACTTC
CASSPRTASYEQYF
>TRBJ1-6|.|.|TRBV6-5
TGTGCCAGCAGTCTGCCCAGTTCCTATAATTCACCCCTCCACTTT
CASSLPSSYNSPLHF
>TRBJ1-4|.|.|TRBV30
TGTGCCTGGAGTGTAGGGGCTAGGGGTGAAAAACTGTTTTTT
CAWSVGARGEKLFF
>TRBJ2-2|TRBD2|.|TRBV4-1
TGCGCCAGCAGCCAAGAGAGTGCGGGGGAAGAGACCGGGGAGCTGTTTTTT
CASSQESAGEETGELFF
>TRBJ1-5|TRBD1|.|TRBV4-1
TGCGCCAGCAGCCTCATTTGGACAGGGGGCATCAATCAGCCCCAGCATTTT
CASSLIWTGGINQPQHF
>TRBJ1-6|TRBD1|.|TRBV4-1
TGCGCCAGCAGCCTACCGCCCCAGGGGGAACAAGGTTCACCCCTCCACTTT
CASSLPPQGEQGSPLHF
>TRBJ1-1|TRBD1|.|TRBV10-3
TGTGCCATCGCCGGGACAGCGAACACTGAAGCTTTCTTT
CAIAGTANTEAFF
>TRBJ2-5|.|.|TRBV27
TGTGCCAGCAGCTTCCTGACTGGCGGTGAGGAGACCCAGTACTTC
CASSFLTGGEETQYF
>TRBJ1-6|.|.|TRBV10-3
TGTGCCATCAGTGAGTCAGGAGCTTCCTATTCACCCCTCCACTTT
CAISESGASYSPLHF
>TRBJ2-7|TRBD2|.|TRBV4-1
TGCGCCAGCAGCCAAACTAGCGGGGGGGCCTACGAGCAGTACTTC
CASSQTSGGAYEQYF
>TRBJ2-7|.|once|TRBV27
TGTGCCAGCAGGACATGGATCTCGGACGAGCAGTACTTC
CASRTWISDEQYF
>TRBJ1-2|.|.|TRBV6-1
TGTGCCAGCAGTGAGGGCAGCTACTATGGCTACACCTTC
CASSEGSYYGYTF
>TRBJ2-5|.|.|TRBV4-1
TGCGCCAGCAGCCAAGACGGGACACATCAAGAGACCCAGTACTTC
CASSQDGTHQETQYF
>TRBJ1-5|.|.|TRBV12-3/TRBV12-4
TGTGCCAGCAGTTTAGGCAGGGCTCAGCCCCAGCATTTT
CASSLGRAQPQHF
>TRBJ1-6|.|.|TRBV12-3/TRBV12-4
TGTGCCAGCAGCACCAGAAGTCCCCTCCACTTT
CASSTRSPLHF
>TRBJ2-1|TRBD2|.|TRBV4-1
TGCGCCAGCAGCCAAGTTCCTAGCGGGAGGTTTTCCTCCTACAATGAGCAGTTCTTC
CASSQVPSGRFSSYNEQFF
>TRBJ2-1|TRBD2|.|TRBV30
TGTGCCTGGAGTGGAGAAGCGGGGGTCCAGGAGCAGTTCTTC
CAWSGEAGVQEQFF
>TRBJ2-7|TRBD1|once|TRBV5-1
TGCGCCAGCAGCTTGGACAGGGGGCTTACCGGCTCCTACGAGCAGTACTTC
CASSLDRGLTGSYEQYF
>TRBJ2-1|.|many|TRBV27
TGTGCCAGCAGTTTCTCTAGCAACAGTGAGCAGTTCTTC
CASSFSSNSEQFF
>TRBJ2-5|.|once|TRBV25-1
TGTGCCAGCAGTGAATTGGGCAGCCAAGAGACCCAGTACTTC
CASSELGSQETQYF
>TRBJ2-2|.|.|TRBV19
TGTGCCAGTAGTATTCGGGTTAGCGCGAACACCGGGGAGCTGTTTTTT
CASSIRVSANTGELFF
>TRBJ2-3|.|once|TRBV18
TGTGCCAGCTCACCAGAGAATATGGATACGCAGTATTTT
CASSPENMDTQYF
>TRBJ2-7|TRBD1|few|TRBV25-1
TGTGCCAGCAGTGGGGGACCGGCAGGGGGCCCTCAGTACTTC
CASSGGPAGGPQYF
>TRBJ2-5|TRBD1|.|TRBV5-4
TGTGCCAGCAGCGGGACAGTAGTACAAGAGACCCAGTACTTC
CASSGTVVQETQYF
>TRBJ2-7|TRBD1|.|TRBV7-8
TGTGCCAGCAGCTTAGGGCGGGACAGGACCTACGAGCAGTACTTC
CASSLGRDRTYEQYF
>TRBJ1-1|.|.|TRBV7-8
TGTGCCAGCAGCGCCCGGAGGTACGTGAACACTGAAGCTTTCTTT
CASSARRYVNTEAFF
>TRBJ2-5|.|.|TRBV30
TGTGCCTGGAGTGTTCGAGAGGAGACCCAGTACTTC
CAWSVREETQYF
>TRBJ2-2|TRBD1|.|TRBV7-6
TGTGCCAGCAGCTTAGGGCTGAACAGGGGGCCCGGGGAGCTGTTTTTT
CASSLGLNRGPGELFF
>TRBJ1-5|.|.|TRBV5-1
TGCGCCAGCAGCCAATCCGGGAGGGATCAGCCCCAGCATTTT
CASSQSGRDQPQHF
>TRBJ1-2|.|.|TRBV9
TGTGCCAGCAGCTCCCGAAGCGGGCTGATCTATGGCTACACCTTC
CASSSRSGLIYGYTF
>TRBJ1-4|.|.|TRBV20-1
TGCAGTGCTAGCCGAGATGAAAAACTGTTTTTT
CSASRDEKLFF
>TRBJ1-1|.|.|TRBV3-1/TRBV3-2
TGTGCCAGCAGCCAGGGGACACGTACTGAAGCTTTCTTT
CASSQGTRTEAFF
>TRBJ1-1|.|.|TRBV21-1
TGTGCCAGGGGACAGGGATTGAACACTGAAGCTTTCTTT
CARGQGLNTEAFF
>TRBJ2-7|.|.|TRBV15
TGTGCCACCAGCACTGGACTCAACCCAATATACGAGCAGTACTTC
CATSTGLNPIYEQYF
>TRBJ2-7|TRBD1|once|TRBV11-3
TGTGCCAGCAGCTTAGATGGAAGGGGGCTGGGCGAGCAGTACTTC
CASSLDGRGLGEQYF
>TRBJ2-1|TRBD2|.|TRBV9
TGTGCCAGCAGCGTAGACGGGCGGGGGGCCTACAATGAGCAGTTCTTC
CASSVDGRGAYNEQFF
>TRBJ2-4|.|.|TRBV10-1
TGCGCCAGCAGGAGGCCTTCGGACTGGATAGCCAAAAACATTCAGTACTTC
CASRRPSDWIAKNIQYF
>TRBJ2-7|.|.|TRBV2
TGTGCCAGCGGGGTAGACAGGATTGCCTACGAGCAGTACTTC
CASGVDRIAYEQYF
>TRBJ1-1|.|.|TRBV7-2
TGTGCCAGCAGTCAGATTCCAGGGACTGAAGCTTTCTTT
CASSQIPGTEAFF
>TRBJ2-2|.|.|TRBV15
TGTGCCACCAGCAGAGATTTGGGGGCTTTAAACACCGGGGAGCTGTTTTTT
CATSRDLGALNTGELFF
>TRBJ2-1|TRBD1|.|TRBV10-2
TGCGCCACCACCGGGACAGAAAACAATGAGCAGTTCTTC
CATTGTENNEQFF
>TRBJ1-1|TRBD1|once|TRBV9
TGTGCCAGCAGCCCTCGGACAGGGAACACTGAAGCTTTCTTT
CASSPRTGNTEAFF
>TRBJ2-7|TRBD2|.|TRBV5-1
TGCGCCAGCAGCGCGACTAGCGGGGGCCCAAGATCGGACGAGCAGTACTTC
CASSATSGGPRSDEQYF
>TRBJ1-4|TRBD1|.|TRBV19
TGTGCCAGTAGTACTCCGACAGGGCGTAATGAAAAACTGTTTTTT
CASSTPTGRNEKLFF
>TRBJ1-1|.|.|TRBV30
TGTGCCTGGAGGACGGGGGTCACCATGAACACTGAAGCTTTCTTT
CAWRTGVTMNTEAFF
>TRBJ2-7|TRBD1|.|TRBV27
TGTGCCAGCAGTTTATCGACAGGGAGCTACGAGCAGTACTTC
CASSLSTGSYEQYF
>TRBJ1-3|.|few|TRBV7-2
TGTGCCAGCATGACAGCAGCTGGAAACACCATATATTTT
CASMTAAGNTIYF
>TRBJ1-1|.|.|TRBV10-1
TGCGCCAGCACCCCTTCGCGGAACACTGAAGCTTTCTTT
CASTPSRNTEAFF
>TRBJ1-1|.|once|TRBV19
TGTGCCAGTAGTACAGGACTTTACACTGAAGCTTTCTTT
CASSTGLYTEAFF